Only a few counts were recorded for the clone carrying this TCR beta chain. Using its own MiXCR run on the 5' RACE reads, TCRdb lists one record per CDR3 protein. The profile shows 430,000 or so distinct CDR3 sequences, roughly 26% of them singletons. The sample comes from a study of identical twins. The ends were cut back, 0 bases at V and 14 bases at J, with 13 bases in the middle. The CDR3 loop spans 12 amino acids. Germline V CDR1 and CDR2: SGDLS, YYNGEE. The sample was also reused in another study, on T cells expressing NK-cell markers.

The genes are TRBV9 and TRBJ2-3; weak D call: TRBD1 (6 bases). Material for sequencing was CD4+ T cells sorted from blood. This TCR came from a woman in her late teens or twenties in good health. CDR3 in amino acids: CASSVVQGRRYF. The CDR3 DNA is TGTGCCAGCAGCGTAGTACAGGGAAGGAGGTATTTT.